One and the same sample provided the 9 T cell receptor beta chains below, sequenced in a study of T cell repertoires and Cas9 in healthy adults. Sequenced by immunoSEQ multiplex PCR; TCRdb stores in-frame clones only, minus some. The sample lists more than 20,000 clones; 90% were seen once. The source material was CD4+ effector T cells (CD127+, CD25-, CD137-, CD154-) from PBMCs; culture status not recorded. Receptors originate from a human donor in good health.

The chain is built from TRBV6-5 and TRBJ1-5; no firm D call. CDR3 length: 15 residues. Germline-derived CDR1 and CDR2 are MNHEY and SVGAGI. V was shortened by 2 bases and J by 2 bases, with 10 bases between the two germline ends. CDR3 protein: CASSYTGIGNQPQHF. Written as DNA, the CDR3 is TGTGCCAGCAGTTACACGGGGATCGGCAATCAGCCCCAGCATTTT.

The chain is built from TRBV9 and TRBJ1-3, with a possible D match to TRBD1 (5 bases). CDR3 length: 14 residues. V lost 0 bases to trimming and J lost 1 base, with 5 bases between them. The germline V gene has CDR1 SGDLS and CDR2 YYNGEE. CDR3 sequence: CASSVEGSGNTIYF. As DNA, the CDR3 is TGTGCCAGCAGCGTAGAGGGGTCTGGAAACACCATATATTTT.

The chain has TRBV5-8 and TRBJ1-5; D is perhaps TRBD1 (6 bases). The V end was cut by 1 base, the J end by 1 base, with 21 bases between. Germline V gives CDR1 SGHTS, CDR2 YDEGEE. The CDR3 sequence is 19 residues long. The CDR3, as DNA: TGTGCCAGCAGCTTGATGAGGGGGTCGTTAGGGAGAAGCAATCAGCCCCAGCATTTT. Translation gives CASSLMRGSLGRSNQPQHF.

This clone turned up a few times. The chain combines TRBV10-3 with TRBJ2-2, with D hard to call. CDR1 is ENHRY, CDR2 SYGVKD, per germline. V was trimmed by 0 bases and J by 4 bases, leaving 3 bases between them. The CDR3 runs 13 residues. For the CDR3, the DNA is TGTGCCATCAGTGAGTCGGTCACCGGGGAGCTGTTTTTT. This sequence encodes CAISESVTGELFF.

The rearrangement uses TRBV6-5 and TRBJ1-2, with a tentative D call TRBD1 (6 bases). With 6 bases removed from V and 7 bases from J, the gap between germline ends came to 18 bases. CDR1 and CDR2 (germline): MNHEY, SVGAGI. This CDR3 spans 14 amino acids. The chain's CDR3 is CASRWGPSGTGYTF. The CDR3 DNA follows: TGTGCCAGCAGGTGGGGGCCTAGTGGTACTGGCTACACCTTC.

The rearrangement uses TRBV27 and TRBJ2-2, with no clear D. V lost 1 base to trimming and J lost 5 bases, with 5 bases between them. Germline CDR1 is MNHEY and CDR2 is SMNVEV (reference sequence). The length of the CDR3 is 13 residues. The CDR3 DNA is TGTGCCAGCAGTTTATGGTTAACCGGGGAGCTGTTTTTT. As protein: CASSLWLTGELFF.

J is TRBJ2-3 and V is TRBV6-1; 13 positions agree with TRBD2. Germline CDR1 and CDR2: MNHNS and SASEGT. Trimming cost V 2 bases and J 5 bases; bases outside gene matches: 10. The length of the CDR3 is 18 residues. Here the CDR3 reads CASSEKTSGGIGKDTQYF. The CDR3 nucleotides are TGTGCCAGCAGTGAAAAGACTAGCGGGGGGATTGGGAAAGATACGCAGTATTTT.

The chain recombines TRBV5-1 with TRBJ2-2, with D perhaps being TRBD1 or TRBD2 (5 bases each). Between the trimmed V and J ends, which lost 0 bases and 3 bases, there was a span of 12 bases. The germline gives CDR1 SGHRS, CDR2 YFSETQ. The length of the CDR3 is 16 residues. CDR3 sequence: CASSLDVGVDTGELFF. The CDR3 DNA sequence: TGCGCCAGCAGCTTGGACGTGGGGGTAGACACCGGGGAGCTGTTTTTT.

The genes are TRBV29-1 and TRBJ2-5, with D unresolved. Trimming removed 7 bases from V and 5 bases from J, with 5 bases in between. The CDR3 runs to 9 residues. The germline gives CDR1 SQVTM, CDR2 ANQGSEA. The CDR3 DNA sequence: TGCAGCGCTGGGGAGACCCAGTACTTC. Translated: CSAGETQYF.